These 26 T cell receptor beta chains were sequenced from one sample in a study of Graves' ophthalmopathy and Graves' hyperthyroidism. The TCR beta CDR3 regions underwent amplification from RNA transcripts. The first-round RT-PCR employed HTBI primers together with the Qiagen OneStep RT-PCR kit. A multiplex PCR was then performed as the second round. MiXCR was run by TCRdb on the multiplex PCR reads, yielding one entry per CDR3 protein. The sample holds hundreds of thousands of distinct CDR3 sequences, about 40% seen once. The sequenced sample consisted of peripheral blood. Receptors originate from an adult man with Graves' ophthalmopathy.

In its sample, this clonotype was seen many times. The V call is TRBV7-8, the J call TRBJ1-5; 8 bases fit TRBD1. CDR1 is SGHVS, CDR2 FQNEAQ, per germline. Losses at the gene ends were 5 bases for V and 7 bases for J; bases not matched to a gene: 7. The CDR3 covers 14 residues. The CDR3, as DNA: TGTGCCAGCAGCAAGACAGGGGTGAAACAGCCCCAGCATTTT. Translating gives CASSKTGVKQPQHF.

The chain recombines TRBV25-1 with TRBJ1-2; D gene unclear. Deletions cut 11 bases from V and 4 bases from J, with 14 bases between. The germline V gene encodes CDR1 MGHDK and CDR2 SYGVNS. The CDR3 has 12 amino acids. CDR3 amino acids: CADLNGVYGYTF. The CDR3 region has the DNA TGTGCCGACTTGAACGGCGTCTATGGCTACACCTTC.

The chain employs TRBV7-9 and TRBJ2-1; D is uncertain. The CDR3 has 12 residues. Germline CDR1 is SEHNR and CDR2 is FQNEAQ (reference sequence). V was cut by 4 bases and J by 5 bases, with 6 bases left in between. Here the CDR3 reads CASSSIDNEQFF. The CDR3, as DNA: TGTGCCAGCAGCTCCATTGACAATGAGCAGTTCTTC.

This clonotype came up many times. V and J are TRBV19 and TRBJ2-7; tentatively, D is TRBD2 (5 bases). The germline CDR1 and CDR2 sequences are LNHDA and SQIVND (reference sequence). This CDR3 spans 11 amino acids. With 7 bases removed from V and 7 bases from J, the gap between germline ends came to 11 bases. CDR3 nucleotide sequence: TGTGCCAGTAAGGCAGGAGGTGAGCAGTACTTC. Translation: CASKAGGEQYF.

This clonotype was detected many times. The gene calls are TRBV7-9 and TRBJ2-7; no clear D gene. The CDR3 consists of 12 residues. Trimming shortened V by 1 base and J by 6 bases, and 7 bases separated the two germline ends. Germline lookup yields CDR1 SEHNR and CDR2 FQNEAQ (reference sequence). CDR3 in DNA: TGTGCCAGCAGCTTAGTATATGTCGAGCAGTACTTC. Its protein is CASSLVYVEQYF. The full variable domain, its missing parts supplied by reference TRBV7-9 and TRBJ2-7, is DTGVSQNPRHKITKRGQNVTFRCDPISEHNRLYWYRQTLGQGPEFLTYFQNEAQLEKSRLLSDRFSAERPKGSFSTLEIQRTEQGDSAMYLCASSLVYVEQYFGPGTRLTVT.

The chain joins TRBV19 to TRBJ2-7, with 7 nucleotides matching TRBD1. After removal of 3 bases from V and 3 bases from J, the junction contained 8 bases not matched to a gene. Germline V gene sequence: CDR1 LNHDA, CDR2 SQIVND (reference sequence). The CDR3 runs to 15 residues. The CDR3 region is CASSILGTEYYEQYF. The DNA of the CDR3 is TGTGCCAGTAGTATCTTGGGGACAGAGTACTACGAGCAGTACTTC.

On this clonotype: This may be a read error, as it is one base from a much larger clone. The CDR3 here is CVSSYSADTYQETQYF. Written as DNA, the CDR3 is TGTGTCAGCAGTTACTCGGCGGACACGTACCAAGAGACCCAGTACTTC. The rearrangement uses TRBV10-3 and TRBJ2-5; perhaps TRBD1 as D (5 bases). This CDR3 contains 16 residues. CDR1 is ENHRY, CDR2 SYGVKD, per germline.

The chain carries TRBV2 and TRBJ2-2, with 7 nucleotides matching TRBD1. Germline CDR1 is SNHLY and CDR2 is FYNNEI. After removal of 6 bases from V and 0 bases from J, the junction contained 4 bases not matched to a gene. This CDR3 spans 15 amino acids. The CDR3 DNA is TGTGCCAGCAGAGGACAGGACACGAACACCGGGGAGCTGTTTTTT. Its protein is CASRGQDTNTGELFF.

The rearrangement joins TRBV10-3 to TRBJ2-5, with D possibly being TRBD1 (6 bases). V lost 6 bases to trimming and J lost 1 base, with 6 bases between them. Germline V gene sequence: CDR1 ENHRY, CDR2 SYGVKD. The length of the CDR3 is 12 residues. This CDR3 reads CAIRGAQETQYF. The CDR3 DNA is TGTGCCATCAGGGGGGCCCAAGAGACCCAGTACTTC.

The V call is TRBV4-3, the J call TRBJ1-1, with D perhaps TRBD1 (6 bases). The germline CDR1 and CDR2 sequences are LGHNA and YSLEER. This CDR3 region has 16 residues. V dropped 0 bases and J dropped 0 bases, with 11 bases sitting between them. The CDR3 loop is CASSQDYRGLNTEAFF. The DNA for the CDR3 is TGCGCCAGCAGCCAAGATTATAGGGGGTTGAACACTGAAGCTTTCTTT.

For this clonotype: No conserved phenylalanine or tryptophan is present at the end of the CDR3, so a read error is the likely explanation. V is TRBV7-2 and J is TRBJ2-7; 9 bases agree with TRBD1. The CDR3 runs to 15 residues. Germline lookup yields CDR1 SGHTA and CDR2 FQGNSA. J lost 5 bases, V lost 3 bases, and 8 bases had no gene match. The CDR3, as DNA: TGTGCCAGCAGCTTTGGGACAGGGTCTTTTAACGAGCAGTACTTG. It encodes CASSFGTGSFNEQYL.

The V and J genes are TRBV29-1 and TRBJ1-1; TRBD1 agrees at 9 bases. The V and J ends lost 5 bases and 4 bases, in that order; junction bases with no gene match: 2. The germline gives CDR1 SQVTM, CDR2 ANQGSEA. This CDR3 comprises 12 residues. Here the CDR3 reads CSVSGQGTEAFF. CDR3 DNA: TGCAGCGTTTCGGGACAGGGCACTGAAGCTTTCTTT.

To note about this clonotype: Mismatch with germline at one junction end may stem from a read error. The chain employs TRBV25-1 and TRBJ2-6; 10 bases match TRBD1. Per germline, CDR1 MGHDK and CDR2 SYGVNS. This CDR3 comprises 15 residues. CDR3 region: CASSESGTGVNVLTF. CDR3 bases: TGTGCCAGCAGTGAATCAGGGACAGGGGTCAACGTCCTGACTTTC. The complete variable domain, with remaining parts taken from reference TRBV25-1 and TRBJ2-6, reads EADIYQTPRYLVIGTGKKITLECSQTMGHDKMYWYQQDPGMELHLIHYSYGVNSTEKGDLSSESTVSRIRTEHFPLTLESARPSHTSQYLCASSESGTGVNVLTFGAGSRLTVL.

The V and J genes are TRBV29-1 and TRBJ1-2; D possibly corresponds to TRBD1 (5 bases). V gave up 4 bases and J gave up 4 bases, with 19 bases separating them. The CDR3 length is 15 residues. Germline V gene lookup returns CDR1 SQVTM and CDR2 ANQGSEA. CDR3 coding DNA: TGCAGCGTTGTAGGGCAGGGTGACTCGGGCTATGGCTACACCTTC. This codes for CSVVGQGDSGYGYTF.

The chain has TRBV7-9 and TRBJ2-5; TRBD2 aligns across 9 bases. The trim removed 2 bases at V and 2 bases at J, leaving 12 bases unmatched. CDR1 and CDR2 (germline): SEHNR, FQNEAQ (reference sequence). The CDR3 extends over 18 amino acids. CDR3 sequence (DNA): TGTGCCAGCAGCTTAAGGATAGGGCGGGGGGGCCTTCAAGAGACCCAGTACTTC. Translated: CASSLRIGRGGLQETQYF.

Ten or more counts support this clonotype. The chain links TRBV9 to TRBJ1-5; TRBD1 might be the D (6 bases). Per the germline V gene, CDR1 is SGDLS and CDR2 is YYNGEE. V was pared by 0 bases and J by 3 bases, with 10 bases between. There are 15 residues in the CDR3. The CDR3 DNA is TGTGCCAGCAGCGTAGAGGGGGGCGCCAATCAGCCCCAGCATTTT. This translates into CASSVEGGANQPQHF.

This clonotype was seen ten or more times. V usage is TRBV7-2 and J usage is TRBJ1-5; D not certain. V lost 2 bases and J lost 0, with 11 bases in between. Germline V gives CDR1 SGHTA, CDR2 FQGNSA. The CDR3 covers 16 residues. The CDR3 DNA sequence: TGTGCCAGCAGCTTACTAAGCGGGTATAGCAATCAGCCCCAGCATTTT. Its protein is CASSLLSGYSNQPQHF.

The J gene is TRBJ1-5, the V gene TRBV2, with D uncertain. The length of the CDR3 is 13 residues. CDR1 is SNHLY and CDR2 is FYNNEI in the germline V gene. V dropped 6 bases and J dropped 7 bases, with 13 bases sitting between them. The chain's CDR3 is CASSLVSEQPQHF. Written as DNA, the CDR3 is TGTGCCAGCAGCCTCGTTAGCGAGCAGCCCCAGCATTTT.

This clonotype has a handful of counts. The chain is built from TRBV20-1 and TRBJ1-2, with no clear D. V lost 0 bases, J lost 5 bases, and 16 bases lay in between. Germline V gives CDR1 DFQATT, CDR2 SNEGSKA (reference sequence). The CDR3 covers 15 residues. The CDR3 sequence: CSARDRAGTPYGYTF. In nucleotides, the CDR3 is TGCAGTGCTAGAGATCGGGCGGGCACACCGTATGGCTACACCTTC.

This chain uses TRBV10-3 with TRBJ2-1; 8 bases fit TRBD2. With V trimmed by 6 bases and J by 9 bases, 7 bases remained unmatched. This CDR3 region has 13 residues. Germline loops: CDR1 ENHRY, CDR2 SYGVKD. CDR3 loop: CAIRRGEGSEQFF. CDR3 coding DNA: TGTGCCATCAGGCGGGGGGAGGGCTCTGAGCAGTTCTTC.

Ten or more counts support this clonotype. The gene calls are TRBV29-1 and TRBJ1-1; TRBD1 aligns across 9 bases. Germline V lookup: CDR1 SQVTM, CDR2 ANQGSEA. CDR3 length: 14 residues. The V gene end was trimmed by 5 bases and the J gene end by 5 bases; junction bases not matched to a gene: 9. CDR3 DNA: TGCAGCGTTTCCAAACAGGGGGCGCGAACTGAAGCTTTCTTT. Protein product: CSVSKQGARTEAFF.

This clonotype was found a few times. The CDR3 nucleotides read TGTGCCAGCAGTTACTCAGTGGCAGCTATGAACACTGAAGCTTTCTTT. Amino acids: CASSYSVAAMNTEAFF. The chain combines TRBV6-5 with TRBJ1-1, with D unclear. The CDR3 runs 16 residues. V shed 0 bases and J shed 0 bases, with 11 bases lying between them. Germline assignment: CDR1 MNHEY and CDR2 SVGAGI.

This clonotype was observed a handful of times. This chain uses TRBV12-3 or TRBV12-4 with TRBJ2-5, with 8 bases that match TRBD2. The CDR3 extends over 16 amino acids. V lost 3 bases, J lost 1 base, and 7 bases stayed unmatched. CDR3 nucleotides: TGTGCCAGCAGTTTTCACCGGGGGGGCGTCCAAGAGACCCAGTACTTC. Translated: CASSFHRGGVQETQYF.

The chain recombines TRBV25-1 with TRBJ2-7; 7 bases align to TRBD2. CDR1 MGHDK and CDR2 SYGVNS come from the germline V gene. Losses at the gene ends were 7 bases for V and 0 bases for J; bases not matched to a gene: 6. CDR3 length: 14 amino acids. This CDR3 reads CASKMSGDSYEQYF. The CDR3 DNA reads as TGTGCCAGCAAGATGAGCGGGGACTCCTACGAGCAGTACTTC.

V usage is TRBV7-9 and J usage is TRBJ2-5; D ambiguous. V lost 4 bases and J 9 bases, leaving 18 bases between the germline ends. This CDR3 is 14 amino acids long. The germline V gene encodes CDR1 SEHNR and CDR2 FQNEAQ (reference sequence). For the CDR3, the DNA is TGTGCCAGCAGCTCCGTGGCAGCTGATCAGCCCCAGTACTTC. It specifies CASSSVAADQPQYF.

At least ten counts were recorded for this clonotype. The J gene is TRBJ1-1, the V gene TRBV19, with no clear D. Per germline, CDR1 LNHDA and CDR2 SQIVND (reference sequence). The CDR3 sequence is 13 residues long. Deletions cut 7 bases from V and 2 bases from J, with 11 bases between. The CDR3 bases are TGTGCCAGTACCCCGCCCCGTAACACTGAAGCTTTCTTT. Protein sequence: CASTPPRNTEAFF.